A single sample is the source of the 7 T cell receptor beta chains below, sequenced in a study of blood T cell repertoires in COVID-19. Produced via immunoSEQ multiplex PCR; TCRdb's table is partial and in-frame only. The sample records 200,000 to 250,000 clones, more than 80% being singletons. The sequenced sample was PBMCs or T cells enriched from blood (not recorded which). These receptors came from a man aged 50 or older who had been exposed to COVID-19.

The chain is built from TRBV2 and TRBJ1-6; TRBD1 is a possible D gene (6 bases). The CDR3 runs 14 residues. CDR1 and CDR2 (germline): SNHLY, FYNNEI. With 9 bases removed from V and 0 bases from J, the gap between germline ends came to 9 bases. In DNA form, the CDR3 reads TGTGCCAGTCGAGGGGGCTCCTATAATTCACCCCTCCACTTT. This translates into CASRGGSYNSPLHF.

This chain links TRBV11-3 with TRBJ1-2, with 8 bases that match TRBD1. Losses at the gene ends were 5 bases for V and 1 base for J; bases not matched to a gene: 6. CDR1 is SGHNT and CDR2 is YENEEA in the germline V gene. The CDR3 is 15 amino acids. The CDR3 region is CASSAGQGFNYGYTF. The CDR3 DNA sequence: TGTGCCAGCAGCGCCGGACAGGGCTTTAACTATGGCTACACCTTC.

This sequence joins TRBV24-1 and TRBJ2-1; TRBD2 matches 10 bases. V gave up 4 bases and J gave up 9 bases; unmatched junction bases: 5. From germline, CDR1 is KGHDR and CDR2 SFDVKD. The length of the CDR3 is 14 residues. CDR3 region: CATSDTLAGVEQFF. The DNA for the CDR3 is TGTGCCACCAGTGACACCCTAGCGGGGGTTGAGCAGTTCTTC.

The chain carries TRBV4-1 and TRBJ2-2; the D is unclear. The V gene lost 0 bases and the J gene lost 7 bases, with 6 bases spanning the gap. The CDR3 is 13 residues long. CDR1 MGHRA and CDR2 YSYEKL come from the germline V gene. The chain's CDR3 is CASSQESVGELFF. CDR3 DNA sequence: TGCGCCAGCAGCCAAGAGAGTGTCGGGGAGCTGTTTTTT.

The chain's CDR3 is CAGFPFERGGAGTGELFF. As DNA, the CDR3 is TGTGCCGGATTCCCCTTTGAGCGGGGGGGAGCTGGCACCGGGGAGCTGTTTTTT. The rearrangement joins TRBV5-6 to TRBJ2-2; 10 nucleotides line up with TRBD2. This CDR3 is 18 amino acids long. V dropped 10 bases and J dropped 4; count of bases not matched to a gene: 19. CDR1 is SGHDT and CDR2 is YYEEEE in the germline V gene. The full variable domain, rest sourced from reference TRBV5-6 and TRBJ2-2, is DAGVTQSPTHLIKTRGQQVTLRCSPKSGHDTVSWYQQALGQGPQFIFQYYEEEERQRGNFPDRFSGHQFPNYSSELNVNALLLGDSALYLCAGFPFERGGAGTGELFFGEGSRLTVL.

The chain has TRBV27 and TRBJ2-7, with D possibly being TRBD2 (5 bases). Germline CDR1 MNHEY, CDR2 SMNVEV (reference sequence). The V gene lost 7 bases and the J gene lost 6 bases, with 16 bases spanning the gap. This CDR3 is built from 13 residues. The CDR3: CASKGAASGEQYF. The CDR3 DNA sequence: TGTGCCAGCAAGGGTGCCGCGAGCGGCGAGCAGTACTTC.

This chain links TRBV4-1 with TRBJ1-5, with 8 bases identical to TRBD1. The CDR3 runs to 16 residues. CDR1 MGHRA and CDR2 YSYEKL come from the germline V gene. Losses at the gene ends were 4 bases for V and 4 bases for J; bases not matched to a gene: 9. The CDR3 loop is CASSLDRGGGNQPQHF. DNA of the CDR3: TGCGCCAGCAGCCTCGACAGGGGAGGGGGTAATCAGCCCCAGCATTTT.